Listed below are T cell receptor beta chains from one sample, sequenced in a study of T cell changes during pregnancy in multiple sclerosis. The assay was immunoSEQ multiplex PCR, and TCRdb's table has in-frame clones only and misses some. This sample has tens of thousands of clones, with roughly nine tenths found just once. The material sequenced was peripheral blood, taken before pregnancy. The receptors originated from a female donor with multiple sclerosis, enrolled in a pregnancy study. Both conserved end residues are part of each CDR3. Each record gives: V gene, clone size, CDR3 length, D gene, J gene, CDR3 protein, CDR3 DNA. D genes are given only for firm matches. Size tells how often a clone was seen (once, few, many) or the class of an expanded clone, and some rows leave it out.

V: TRBV11-3; size: .; length: 20; D: .; J: TRBJ1-5; CDR3: CASSIGGGRPQGKGCQPQHF; DNA: TGTGCCAGCAGCATCGGGGGGGGGAGACCTCAGGGGAAGGGTTGTCAGCCCCAGCATTTT
V: TRBV9; size: .; length: 16; D: TRBD1; J: TRBJ1-4; CDR3: CASSVESGTGDEKLFF; DNA: TGTGCCAGCAGCGTAGAATCCGGGACAGGGGATGAAAAACTGTTTTTT
V: TRBV30; size: .; length: 14; D: TRBD1; J: TRBJ2-2; CDR3: CAWRGQPNTGELFF; DNA: TGTGCCTGGAGGGGACAGCCGAACACCGGGGAGCTGTTTTTT
V: TRBV7-9; size: few; length: 15; D: TRBD2; J: TRBJ2-1; CDR3: CASSSTTSGINEQFF; DNA: TGTGCCAGCAGCTCTACGACTAGCGGGATCAATGAGCAGTTCTTC
V: TRBV6-1; size: .; length: 15; D: TRBD1; J: TRBJ1-2; CDR3: CASSDDRESGYGYTF; DNA: TGTGCCAGCAGTGACGACAGGGAGTCGGGCTATGGCTACACCTTC
V: TRBV30; size: .; length: 11; D: .; J: TRBJ1-5; CDR3: CAWSQGPRRNF; DNA: TGTGCCTGGAGTCAGGGGCCACGCAGAAATTTT
V: TRBV18; size: .; length: 15; D: .; J: TRBJ1-2; CDR3: CASSPPQAAAYGYTF; DNA: TGTGCCAGCTCACCACCCCAGGCAGCTGCCTATGGCTACACCTTC
V: TRBV18; size: .; length: 15; D: .; J: TRBJ1-1; CDR3: CASSRTGGENTEAFF; DNA: TGTGCCAGCTCACGAACGGGGGGGGAGAACACTGAAGCTTTCTTT
V: TRBV19; size: .; length: 16; D: TRBD1; J: TRBJ2-2; CDR3: CASSIPQGLGTGELFF; DNA: TGTGCCAGTAGTATCCCACAGGGGCTAGGCACCGGGGAGCTGTTTTTT
V: TRBV7-6; size: .; length: 13; D: TRBD2; J: TRBJ2-2; CDR3: CASIGRAPGELFF; DNA: TGTGCCAGCATCGGGAGGGCCCCCGGGGAGCTGTTTTTT
V: TRBV11-1; size: .; length: 16; D: .; J: TRBJ1-4; CDR3: CASSHSASATNEKLFF; DNA: TGTGCCAGCAGCCATTCCGCCAGTGCAACTAATGAAAAACTGTTTTTT
V: TRBV4-2; size: .; length: 16; D: TRBD2; J: TRBJ2-7; CDR3: CASSQEGSSGNYEQYF; DNA: TGTGCCAGCAGCCAAGAAGGGTCTAGCGGGAACTACGAGCAGTACTTC
V: TRBV30; size: few; length: 14; D: .; J: TRBJ1-5; CDR3: CAWSNYRDSRAQHF; DNA: TGTGCCTGGTCAAATTACAGGGATTCCAGGGCCCAGCATTTT
V: TRBV19; size: .; length: 15; D: TRBD2; J: TRBJ2-7; CDR3: CASSKAGVASYEQYF; DNA: TGTGCCAGTAGTAAAGCGGGGGTAGCGTCCTACGAGCAGTACTTC
V: TRBV7-9; size: .; length: 15; D: TRBD1; J: TRBJ1-2; CDR3: CASSLVPTGAYGYTF; DNA: TGTGCCAGCAGCTTAGTTCCGACAGGGGCATATGGCTACACCTTC
V: TRBV30; size: .; length: 12; D: TRBD2; J: TRBJ2-5; CDR3: CAWTSGQETQYF; DNA: TGTGCCTGGACTAGCGGGCAAGAGACCCAGTACTTC
V: TRBV5-6; size: .; length: 16; D: .; J: TRBJ2-2; CDR3: CASSLVDSPNTGELFF; DNA: TGTGCCAGCAGCTTGGTGGACTCACCGAACACCGGGGAGCTGTTTTTT
V: TRBV16; size: .; length: 16; D: .; J: TRBJ1-5; CDR3: CASSQYGGISNQPQHF; DNA: TGTGCCAGCAGCCAATATGGGGGGATTAGCAATCAGCCCCAGCATTTT
V: TRBV7-9; size: .; length: 14; D: .; J: TRBJ2-6; CDR3: CASSDNSGANVLTF; DNA: TGTGCCAGCAGCGACAACTCTGGGGCCAACGTCCTGACTTTC
V: TRBV27; size: .; length: 15; D: .; J: TRBJ2-7; CDR3: CASSTTGSSSYEQYF; DNA: TGTGCCAGCAGTACCACAGGTTCGAGCTCCTACGAGCAGTACTTC
V: TRBV6-8; size: .; length: 16; D: TRBD1; J: TRBJ1-1; CDR3: CASSQTDRPMNTEAFF; DNA: TGTGCCAGCAGCCAGACGGACAGGCCCATGAACACTGAAGCTTTCTTT
V: TRBV18; size: once; length: 14; D: TRBD1; J: TRBJ2-5; CDR3: CASSPNRGQETQYF; DNA: TGTGCCAGCTCCCCTAACAGGGGCCAAGAGACCCAGTACTTC
V: TRBV2; size: .; length: 15; D: TRBD1; J: TRBJ1-4; CDR3: CASSDPGQGREKLFF; DNA: TGTGCCAGCAGTGATCCGGGACAGGGGAGAGAAAAACTGTTTTTT
V: TRBV7-8; size: .; length: 17; D: TRBD2; J: TRBJ2-5; CDR3: CASSLRAGSGSKETQYF; DNA: TGTGCCAGCAGCCTAAGGGCTGGTAGCGGGAGTAAAGAGACCCAGTACTTC
V: TRBV7-9; size: .; length: 19; D: TRBD2; J: TRBJ2-4; CDR3: CASSARTSGRGLAKNIQYF; DNA: TGTGCCAGCAGCGCCAGGACTAGCGGGAGGGGTCTAGCCAAAAACATTCAGTACTTC
V: TRBV6-5; size: .; length: 13; D: .; J: TRBJ2-6; CDR3: CASRGPGANVLTF; DNA: TGTGCCAGCAGGGGGCCTGGGGCCAACGTCCTGACTTTC
V: TRBV13; size: .; length: 14; D: .; J: TRBJ1-2; CDR3: CASSEYSGARGYTF; DNA: TGTGCCAGCAGCGAATACAGTGGGGCACGAGGCTACACCTTC